The 18 T cell receptor beta chains reported below all come from one sample, sequenced in a study of blood T cell repertoires in COVID-19. This table comes from immunoSEQ multiplex PCR, and its TCRdb copy is limited to in-frame clones, with some not included. Of 200,000 to 250,000 clones in the sample, roughly 80% are singletons; the top ten hold roughly 3.2%. Sequencing used peripheral blood. The receptors here all came from a young woman with acute or convalescent COVID-19.

The chain has TRBV6-5 and TRBJ2-7; tentative D call: TRBD2 (6 bases). V shed 2 bases and J shed 0 bases, with 11 bases lying between them. The CDR3 is 15 residues long. Germline V gene data show CDR1 as MNHEY and CDR2 as SVGAGI. The CDR3 nucleotides are TGTGCCAGCAGTTACCCCCGGGGGAGCTCCTACGAGCAGTACTTC. Translating gives CASSYPRGSSYEQYF.

This chain uses TRBV20-1 with TRBJ1-1; tentative D call: TRBD1 (6 bases). V was shortened by 3 bases and J by 0 bases, with 11 bases between the two germline ends. This CDR3 spans 14 amino acids. Per germline, CDR1 DFQATT and CDR2 SNEGSKA (reference sequence). The CDR3 sequence is CSASMGTLNTEAFF. CDR3 nucleotide sequence: TGCAGTGCTAGTATGGGGACACTGAACACTGAAGCTTTCTTT.

The chain is built from TRBV18 and TRBJ1-4; D call uncertain. The germline CDR1 and CDR2 sequences are KGHSH and LQKENI. The CDR3 loop spans 16 amino acids. V was trimmed by 3 bases and J by 0 bases, leaving 11 bases between them. CDR3 loop: CASSPASLATNEKLFF. As DNA, the CDR3 is TGTGCCAGCTCACCCGCGAGCCTTGCAACTAATGAAAAACTGTTTTTT. Together with reference TRBV18 and TRBJ1-4, the CDR3 gives the full variable domain: NAGVMQNPRHLVRRRGQEARLRCSPMKGHSHVYWYRQLPEEGLKFMVYLQKENIIDESGMPKERFSAEFPKEGPSILRIQQVVRGDSAAYFCASSPASLATNEKLFFGSGTQLSVL.

Only a few counts were recorded for this clone. This sequence joins TRBV10-1 and TRBJ2-1, with TRBD2 matching 13 bases. The CDR3 is 14 amino acids. V shed 4 bases and J 11 bases; nucleotides not matched to a gene: 5. In germline, CDR1 is WNHNN, CDR2 SYGVQD (reference sequence). CDR3 in amino acids: CASSATSGRPKQFF. As DNA, the CDR3 is TGCGCCAGCAGTGCGACTAGCGGGAGGCCCAAGCAGTTCTTC.

The V and J genes are TRBV20-1 and TRBJ2-7; 13 nucleotides agree with TRBD2. The CDR3 sequence is 17 residues long. V lost 3 bases and J lost 1; bases outside the gene matches: 9. The germline gives CDR1 DFQATT, CDR2 SNEGSKA (reference sequence). The DNA of the CDR3 is TGCAGTGCTAGTGGACTAGCGGGAGTGAAGAAGTCCTACGAGCAGTACTTC. Protein product: CSASGLAGVKKSYEQYF.

This chain joins TRBV6-4 and TRBJ1-3, with TRBD1 identical over 9 bases. CDR3 length: 17 residues. V lost 0 bases, J lost 1 base, and 4 bases stayed unmatched. Germline assignment: CDR1 MRHNA and CDR2 SNTAGT. In DNA form, the CDR3 reads TGTGCCAGCAGTGACTCTTTGGACAGGGGATCTGGAAACACCATATATTTT. Protein product: CASSDSLDRGSGNTIYF.

V usage is TRBV27 and J usage is TRBJ1-1; D not certain. V was shortened by 5 bases and J by 0 bases, with 13 bases between the two germline ends. The CDR3 spans 15 residues. CDR1 and CDR2 from the germline V gene are MNHEY and SMNVEV (reference sequence). CDR3 protein: CASSVSRTMNTEAFF. The CDR3 coding sequence is TGTGCCAGCAGTGTTAGCCGCACCATGAACACTGAAGCTTTCTTT.

The V gene is TRBV28, the J gene TRBJ2-2; TRBD1 matches at 9 bases. Germline CDR1 MDHEN, CDR2 SYDVKM. Trimming removed 5 bases from V and 5 bases from J; junction bases left unmatched: 12. The CDR3 runs 17 residues. The CDR3 DNA reads TGTGCCAGCAGTGAAAATCCGGGACAGGGATCGACCGGGGAGCTGTTTTTT. It encodes CASSENPGQGSTGELFF.

The chain uses TRBV24-1 and TRBJ2-2; 7 nucleotides line up with TRBD2. With 4 bases clipped from V and 2 bases from J, the junction kept 12 bases outside the gene matches. CDR1 and CDR2 (germline): KGHDR, SFDVKD. The CDR3 contains 18 residues. The DNA for the CDR3 is TGTGCCACCAGTGACTCCGTTGGGGGAGGGGTAAACACCGGGGAGCTGTTTTTT. Its protein is CATSDSVGGGVNTGELFF.

This clone appeared a single time. The chain carries TRBV7-3 and TRBJ2-7; TRBD1 agrees at 10 bases. V lost 3 bases to trimming and J lost 5 bases; unmatched junction nucleotides: 1. There are 13 residues in the CDR3. The germline V gene has CDR1 SGHTA and CDR2 FQGTGA. CDR3 sequence: CASSFGTGDEQYF. The CDR3 region has the DNA TGTGCCAGCAGCTTCGGGACAGGGGACGAGCAGTACTTC.

This clone was counted a single time. V is TRBV19 and J is TRBJ2-5, with D uncertain. CDR1 LNHDA and CDR2 SQIVND come from the germline V gene (reference sequence). This CDR3 is built from 13 residues. V was shortened by 3 bases and J by 2 bases, with 7 bases between the two germline ends. CDR3 region: CASSMRQQETQYF. The CDR3 coding sequence is TGTGCCAGTAGTATGCGGCAGCAAGAGACCCAGTACTTC.

CDR3 in amino acids: CASSPGQRYLTNTEAFF. CDR3 coding DNA: TGCGCCAGCAGCCCGGGACAGCGATACTTAACGAACACTGAAGCTTTCTTT. The J gene is TRBJ1-1, the V gene TRBV5-1; TRBD1 agrees at 7 bases. Germline V gives CDR1 SGHRS, CDR2 YFSETQ. V lost 4 bases and J lost 1; bases outside the gene matches: 13. The CDR3 has 17 amino acids.

V gene TRBV2 combines with J gene TRBJ2-1; no reliable D call. Germline-derived CDR1 and CDR2 are SNHLY and FYNNEI. Trimming took 5 bases from V and 2 from J, leaving 10 bases between them. The CDR3 has 14 amino acids. DNA for the CDR3: TGTGCCAGCAGTCACAGAGAACCCTACAATGAGCAGTTCTTC. Protein product: CASSHREPYNEQFF.

This chain joins TRBV2 and TRBJ1-1; D is unresolved. Germline CDR1 and CDR2: SNHLY and FYNNEI. The CDR3 is 17 amino acids. Trimming cost V 3 bases and J 1 base, with 18 bases left between them. The CDR3 spells CASSEIPLAQTNTEAFF. The CDR3 DNA reads TGTGCCAGCAGTGAGATTCCCCTGGCACAAACGAACACTGAAGCTTTCTTT.

The chain recombines TRBV19 with TRBJ1-6; D not resolved. The length of the CDR3 is 16 residues. V shed 9 bases and J shed 0 bases, with 15 bases lying between them. Germline-derived CDR1 and CDR2 are LNHDA and SQIVND (reference sequence). CDR3 in amino acids: CASLDPGSSYNSPLHF. The CDR3, as DNA: TGTGCCAGCCTTGATCCCGGGAGCTCCTATAATTCACCCCTCCACTTT.

As DNA, the CDR3 is TGTGCCAGCAGCTTAGAGAGGGTGGGTCAGGGGACTGAAGCTTTCTTT. It yields the protein CASSLERVGQGTEAFF. V gene TRBV7-2 combines with J gene TRBJ1-1, with a weak D call TRBD1 (6 bases). Trimming left V 1 base short and J 5 bases short, with 17 bases between. In germline, CDR1 is SGHTA, CDR2 FQGNSA. CDR3 size: 16 residues.

This clone was seen just once. This chain links TRBV7-9 with TRBJ1-2, with D possibly matching TRBD1 (5 bases). CDR3 size: 15 residues. The V end lost 5 bases, the J end lost 2 bases, and 15 bases lay between the germline ends. The germline CDR1 and CDR2 sequences are SEHNR and FQNEAQ (reference sequence). CDR3 bases: TGTGCCAGCAGCCCCCCGCAGGGATTAAACTATGGCTACACCTTC. Encoded protein: CASSPPQGLNYGYTF.

The V gene is TRBV19, the J gene TRBJ2-7, with D possibly TRBD1 on 6 matching bases. Germline V gene lookup returns CDR1 LNHDA and CDR2 SQIVND (reference sequence). This CDR3 spans 15 amino acids. The germline V and J ends were trimmed by 0 bases and 6 bases, with 15 bases remaining between them. The CDR3 nucleotides are TGTGCCAGTAGTATAGAAGGGACACCCCCTCTCGAGCAGTACTTC. Amino acid sequence: CASSIEGTPPLEQYF. Complete variable domain (other parts from reference TRBV19 and TRBJ2-7): DGGITQSPKYLFRKEGQNVTLSCEQNLNHDAMYWYRQDPGQGLRLIYYSQIVNDFQKGDIAEGYSVSREKKESFPLTVTSAQKNPTAFYLCASSIEGTPPLEQYFGPGTRLTVT.